This T cell receptor beta chain was obtained from a study of blood T cells in healthy people across ages. Turning to this clonotype: A read error may produce the germline difference seen at one junction end.

Through a sample-barcoded 5' primer and a J-beta primer mix, a second PCR was run for roughly 6 to 12 cycles. MiXCR was run by TCRdb on the 5' RACE reads, yielding one entry per CDR3 protein. The data show 1.5 million to 1.8 million distinct CDR3 sequences, 40% to 45% seen once. The TCR was taken from a woman under 30 in good health. Material for sequencing was blood.

The CDR3 region has the DNA TGTGCCAGCAGCTTAGCCGATCCAAATAGCGGAGAAGAGGCCCAGTACTTC. Protein: CASSLADPNSGEEAQYF. This rearrangement joins TRBV11-2 to TRBJ2-5; possibly TRBD2 for D (6 bases). CDR3 size: 17 residues. Germline assignment: CDR1 SGHAT and CDR2 FQNNGV.